The 17 T cell receptor beta chains listed next were all sequenced from one sample in a study of T cell responses to AZD1222 COVID-19 vaccine. The repertoire was sequenced with immunoSEQ multiplex PCR; TCRdb's copy has only in-frame clones and lacks some. The sample consists of approximately 170,000 clones, around 88% of them appearing once. The material sequenced was peripheral blood, taken 28 days after the second AZD1222 dose. The receptors come from an adult who received the AZD1222 COVID-19 vaccine.

This clone occurred once. The chain couples TRBV18 to TRBJ2-7; 11 bases match TRBD2. Germline V gene data show CDR1 as KGHSH and CDR2 as LQKENI. The V and J ends lost 6 bases and 6 bases, in that order; junction bases with no gene match: 13. The CDR3 totals 16 residues. The CDR3 loop is CASSPTYSGGAGEQYF. DNA for the CDR3: TGTGCCAGCTCCCCCACCTATAGCGGGGGGGCCGGCGAGCAGTACTTC.

The chain combines TRBV2 with TRBJ2-7, with a weak D call TRBD2 (5 bases). This CDR3 is 14 amino acids long. Trimming took off 7 bases at V and 1 base at J, with 14 bases between the two ends. The germline gives CDR1 SNHLY, CDR2 FYNNEI. The chain's CDR3 is CASTPDGISYEQYF. Written as DNA, the CDR3 is TGTGCCAGCACCCCGGACGGGATATCCTACGAGCAGTACTTC.

This clone was found a few times. The chain is built from TRBV6-5 and TRBJ2-5; maybe TRBD1 (6 bases). Per the germline V gene, CDR1 is MNHEY and CDR2 is SVGAGI. There are 15 residues in the CDR3. V was clipped by 4 bases and J by 5 bases, with 17 bases between them. The CDR3 loop reads CASSFQGPEGETQYF. CDR3 DNA sequence: TGTGCCAGCAGTTTCCAGGGGCCCGAGGGGGAGACCCAGTACTTC.

The gene calls are TRBV9 and TRBJ2-3, with D unclear. With 4 bases removed from V and 2 bases from J, the gap between germline ends came to 8 bases. Germline-derived CDR1 and CDR2 are SGDLS and YYNGEE. This CDR3 is 13 amino acids long. The CDR3 DNA is TGTGCCAGCAGCATTAGCTACACAGATACGCAGTATTTT. Encoded protein: CASSISYTDTQYF.

The chain links TRBV29-1 to TRBJ2-3; D possibly uses TRBD1 or TRBD2 (5 bases each). The V end was cut by 4 bases, the J end by 5 bases, with 7 bases between. This CDR3 region has 11 residues. The germline V gene has CDR1 SQVTM and CDR2 ANQGSEA. The CDR3 sequence is CSVVGGDTQYF. CDR3 nucleotides: TGCAGCGTTGTTGGGGGAGATACGCAGTATTTT.

This rearrangement joins TRBV19 to TRBJ1-1, with 7 nucleotides matching TRBD1. V was clipped by 6 bases and J by 3 bases; unmatched bases: 7. Germline V gene lookup returns CDR1 LNHDA and CDR2 SQIVND (reference sequence). This CDR3 comprises 14 residues. CDR3 amino acids: CASSRDRVDTEAFF. The CDR3 DNA is TGTGCCAGTAGCAGAGACAGGGTCGACACTGAAGCTTTCTTT.

V is TRBV10-3 and J is TRBJ2-2; D call uncertain. This CDR3 contains 15 residues. Per the germline V gene, CDR1 is ENHRY and CDR2 is SYGVKD. Trimming pared 0 bases from V and 0 bases from J, leaving 5 bases between. The CDR3 is CAISESMANTGELFF. CDR3 bases: TGTGCCATCAGTGAGTCTATGGCGAACACCGGGGAGCTGTTTTTT.

The CDR3 is CASSDTGGGQPQHF. In DNA, the CDR3 is TGTGCCAGCAGCGACACAGGGGGCGGTCAGCCCCAGCATTTT. This chain connects TRBV2 to TRBJ1-5; 9 bases fit TRBD1. Germline lookup yields CDR1 SNHLY and CDR2 FYNNEI. This CDR3 has 14 amino acids. J lost 6 bases, V lost 6 bases, and 6 bases had no gene match.

This chain uses TRBV27 with TRBJ2-2; TRBD2 aligns across 8 bases. V dropped 3 bases and J dropped 5; count of bases not matched to a gene: 2. The CDR3 is made up of 14 amino acids. Germline V gene lookup returns CDR1 MNHEY and CDR2 SMNVEV (reference sequence). CDR3 DNA: TGTGCCAGCAGTTTCGGGGGGGCTACCGGGGAGCTGTTTTTT. It codes for CASSFGGATGELFF.

The rearrangement links TRBV7-2 to TRBJ2-7; no clear D. V lost 5 bases and J lost 3, with 5 bases in between. The length of the CDR3 is 11 residues. CDR1 SGHTA and CDR2 FQGNSA come from the germline V gene. The CDR3, as DNA: TGTGCCAGCAGCCTAAGCTACGAGCAGTACTTC. Protein sequence: CASSLSYEQYF.

CDR3 sequence (DNA): TGCGCCAGCAGCGCTAACCCTAGCGGGGGCTCCTACAATGAGCAGTTCTTC. Translating it yields CASSANPSGGSYNEQFF. The chain employs TRBV5-1 and TRBJ2-1, with 10 bases aligning to TRBD2. Germline-derived CDR1 and CDR2 are SGHRS and YFSETQ. This CDR3 has 17 amino acids. V trimming: 4 bases; J trimming: 0 bases; junction bases outside the gene matches: 7. The complete variable domain, with remaining parts taken from reference TRBV5-1 and TRBJ2-1, reads KAGVTQTPRYLIKTRGQQVTLSCSPISGHRSVSWYQQTPGQGLQFLFEYFSETQRNKGNFPGRFSGRQFSNSRSEMNVSTLELGDSALYLCASSANPSGGSYNEQFFGPGTRLTVL.

The chain is built from TRBV7-9 and TRBJ2-1, with TRBD1 matching 8 bases. The V segment lost 5 bases and the J segment 8 bases; nucleotides outside the gene matches: 5. The CDR3 loop spans 13 amino acids. CDR1 is SEHNR and CDR2 is FQNEAQ in the germline V gene (reference sequence). The DNA of the CDR3 is TGTGCCAGCAGCCGGACAGGGATGGATGAGCAGTTCTTC. This gives the protein CASSRTGMDEQFF.

The rearrangement links TRBV6-2 or TRBV6-3 to TRBJ1-2, with D perhaps matching TRBD1 (6 bases). The CDR3 has 15 amino acids. Trimming took off 6 bases at V and 4 bases at J, with 18 bases between the two ends. CDR1 and CDR2 from the germline V gene are MNHEY and SVGEGT. DNA of the CDR3: TGTGCCAGCAGCCGCGACGAGACAGGAGTCTATGGCTACACCTTC. It translates to CASSRDETGVYGYTF.

This CDR3 reads CASSSDREETQYF. CDR3 nucleotides: TGTGCCAGCAGTTCGGACAGGGAAGAGACCCAGTACTTC. The chain is built from TRBV12-3 or TRBV12-4 and TRBJ2-5, with 8 bases fitting TRBD1. V trimming: 4 bases; J trimming: 3 bases; junction bases outside the gene matches: 1. CDR3 length: 13 residues.

CDR3 region: CASSLMVRGGTEAFF. CDR3 sequence (DNA): TGTGCCAGCAGCTTGATGGTCAGAGGAGGGACTGAAGCTTTCTTT. The rearrangement uses TRBV5-5 and TRBJ1-1, with no clear D. Trimming pared 1 base from V and 5 bases from J, leaving 15 bases between. The CDR3 is made up of 15 amino acids. Germline V CDR1 and CDR2: SGHKS, YYEKEE (reference sequence).

V is TRBV4-3 and J is TRBJ2-7; 12 bases align to TRBD2. This CDR3 comprises 15 residues. In germline, CDR1 is LGHNA, CDR2 YSLEER. J gave up 4 bases and V 5 bases, and 6 bases lay outside the gene matches. The CDR3 loop reads CASSLRLAGEYEQYF. CDR3 bases: TGCGCCAGCAGCTTACGACTAGCGGGGGAATACGAGCAGTACTTC.

The genes are TRBV27 and TRBJ1-5; perhaps TRBD1 as D (6 bases). V was shortened by 3 bases and J by 4 bases, with 13 bases between the two germline ends. CDR3 length: 15 residues. Germline V lookup: CDR1 MNHEY, CDR2 SMNVEV (reference sequence). This CDR3 is CASSFSGAGNQPQHF. The CDR3 nucleotides are TGTGCCAGCAGTTTCTCGGGGGCCGGGAATCAGCCCCAGCATTTT.